The present TCR beta chain was sequenced within a study of radiotherapy plus CTLA-4 blockade in lung cancer. Study context: Patients showed objective responses in 18% of cases and disease control in roughly 30%. Study-wide results and limits: Blood TCR clones of tumor origin expanded after radiotherapy plus ipilimumab. How blood T cell clones changed early, along with interferon-beta, reportedly forecast response best.

Participants had chemo-refractory metastatic non-small-cell lung cancer and were treated with focal radiation plus ipilimumab CTLA-4 blockade. The V end was cut by 2 bases, the J end by 7 bases, with 14 bases between. Germline CDR1 is MDHEN and CDR2 is SYDVKM. The CDR3 is made up of 14 amino acids. TCRdb keeps only in-frame clones here, not all; method: immunoSEQ multiplex PCR. Counted here are approximately 97,000 clones, roughly four fifths occurring once; the ten biggest clones make up roughly 0.85%. Remarks on this clone: The antigen remains unidentified.

This sequence originates from a human donor with non-small cell lung cancer who had stable disease on radiotherapy plus ipilimumab. The material was peripheral blood, obtained from a patient treated with radiotherapy plus ipilimumab. The rearrangement uses TRBV28 and TRBJ1-2; TRBD1 might be the D (5 bases). CDR3 DNA sequence: TGTGCCAGCAGTTTAGTTGCAGGGAGCGCTGGCTACACCTTC. Translating it yields CASSLVAGSAGYTF.